Described below is a single TCR beta chain sequence and its context. One end of the junction fails to match germline, which may point to a read error. This sample is drawn from a study of blood T cell repertoires in COVID-19. The overall study: COVID-19 samples, acute and convalescent, were from the United States, Italy and Spain.

The CDR3 is made up of 13 amino acids. Germline-derived CDR1 and CDR2 are SNHLY and FYNNEI. Authors' processing steps: Nucleated cell counts were estimated from reference gene primer amplification. Method: immunoSEQ multiplex PCR; TCRdb's copy keeps in-frame clones and lacks some. That table is the source of V, J and clone size, and D and trimming were worked out from the DNA. The repertoire holds tens of thousands of clones, with roughly 90% as singletons. The sequence derives from a woman aged 80 or older with acute or convalescent COVID-19. The specimen sequenced was peripheral blood. The V call is TRBV2, the J call TRBJ2-7; the match to TRBD1 covers 7 bases. The CDR3 sequence: CASSALTGHEQYF. The CDR3 DNA follows: TGTGCCAGCAGTGCGTTGACAGGGCACGAGCAGTACTTT.